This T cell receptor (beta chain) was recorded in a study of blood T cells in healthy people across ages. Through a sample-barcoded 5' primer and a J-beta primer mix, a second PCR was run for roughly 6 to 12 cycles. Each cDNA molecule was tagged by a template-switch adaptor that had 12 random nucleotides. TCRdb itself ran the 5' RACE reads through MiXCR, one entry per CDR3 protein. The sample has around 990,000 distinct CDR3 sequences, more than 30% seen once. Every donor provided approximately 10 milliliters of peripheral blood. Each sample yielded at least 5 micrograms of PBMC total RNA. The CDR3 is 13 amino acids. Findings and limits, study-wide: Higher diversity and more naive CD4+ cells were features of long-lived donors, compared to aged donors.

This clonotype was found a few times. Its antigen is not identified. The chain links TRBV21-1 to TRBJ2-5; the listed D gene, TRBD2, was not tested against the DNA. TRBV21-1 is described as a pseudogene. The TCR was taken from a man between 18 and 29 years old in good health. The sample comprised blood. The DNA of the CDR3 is TGTGCCAGGGGGACCCTAGGAGGGGAGACCCAGTACTTC. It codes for CARGTLGGETQYF.